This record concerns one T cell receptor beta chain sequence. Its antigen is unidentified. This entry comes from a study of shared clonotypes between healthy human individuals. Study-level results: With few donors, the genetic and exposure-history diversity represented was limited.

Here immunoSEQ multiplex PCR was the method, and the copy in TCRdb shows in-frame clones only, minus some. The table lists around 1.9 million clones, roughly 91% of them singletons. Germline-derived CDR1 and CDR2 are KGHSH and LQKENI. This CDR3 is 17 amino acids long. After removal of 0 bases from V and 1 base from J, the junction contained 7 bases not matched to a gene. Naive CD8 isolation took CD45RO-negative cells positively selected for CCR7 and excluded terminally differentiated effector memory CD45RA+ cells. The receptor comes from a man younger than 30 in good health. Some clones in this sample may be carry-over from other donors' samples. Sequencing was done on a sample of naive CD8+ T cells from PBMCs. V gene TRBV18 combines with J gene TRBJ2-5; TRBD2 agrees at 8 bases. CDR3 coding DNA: TGTGCCAGCTCACCACCGTTCATAGCGGGGAGCCAAGAGACCCAGTACTTC. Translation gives CASSPPFIAGSQETQYF.